This T cell receptor beta chain is drawn from a study of T cell responses to AZD1222 COVID-19 vaccine. Study-wide findings and caveats: The reported proportion of spike-specific TCRs targeting unmutated variant regions was nearly half. Recipients of two AZD1222 doses showed rising Spike-specific TCR breadth and depth.

In regard to this clone: Its target is unknown.

V lost 4 bases and J lost 0, with 19 bases in between. The CDR3 is made up of 17 amino acids. The germline V gene has CDR1 SGHTA and CDR2 FQGNSA. TCRdb keeps only in-frame clones here, not all; method: immunoSEQ multiplex PCR. This sample has some 200,000 clones, with approximately 89% found just once. This clonotype originated in an adult who received the AZD1222 COVID-19 vaccine. The sequences come from peripheral blood, collected 28 days after the second AZD1222 dose. The chain joins TRBV7-2 to TRBJ2-7, with D perhaps being TRBD1 or TRBD2 (5 bases each). The CDR3 DNA sequence: TGTGCCAGCAGCTCCCCACCGGGACGGGGTAGCTCCTACGAGCAGTACTTC. Translating it yields CASSSPPGRGSSYEQYF.